The present T cell receptor beta chain was sequenced within a study of T cell responses to AZD1222 COVID-19 vaccine. Overall study: Pooled together were second doses at about 4 or about 12 weeks. General study findings and limits: Elevations in Spike-specific TCR breadth and depth followed administration of two AZD1222 doses. Close to half of spike-specific TCRs reportedly recognize unmutated variant regions. Scientists sampled the repertoires only once the peak T cell response had passed.

This CDR3 contains 16 residues. V gave up 0 bases and J gave up 4 bases; unmatched junction bases: 6. The V gene's germline CDR1 is SGHDN and CDR2 FVKESK. In regard to this clone: The antigen is not known.

Produced via immunoSEQ multiplex PCR; TCRdb's table is partial and in-frame only. The table has roughly 170,000 clones, 88% seen once. Sequencing used peripheral blood, obtained on day 0 of AZD1222 vaccination. This receptor was identified in an adult in good health. The V call is TRBV14, the J call TRBJ2-7; the match to TRBD2 covers 10 bases. The CDR3 here is CASSQDLSSGSYEQYF. The CDR3 nucleotides are TGTGCCAGCAGCCAAGATCTGTCTAGCGGGAGTTACGAGCAGTACTTC.